The 23 T cell receptor beta chains below all came from one sample that was sequenced in a study of T-cell reconstitution after alpha-beta-depleted transplantation in children. As it was prepared, the TCRbeta library received unique molecular identifiers. TCRdb processed the PCR reads anew with MiXCR; each CDR3 protein has one entry. The data contain a few hundred thousand distinct CDR3 sequences, approximately 13% of them singletons. The sample here was PBMCs, mostly from graft donor cells, taken 360 days after TCRalphabeta/CD19-depleted stem cell transplant. The receptors stem from a male patient younger than 18 who had a stem cell transplant for acute myeloid leukemia, so the T cells may come from the graft donor.

This clonotype has only a few counts. A read error may produce the germline difference seen at one junction end. The V gene is TRBV7-7, the J gene TRBJ2-1; TRBD2 might be the D (5 bases). In germline, CDR1 is SSHAT, CDR2 FNYEAQ (reference sequence). This CDR3 is 15 amino acids long. CDR3 DNA: TGTGCTAGCAGTTCTCTAGCTCCCTCGCATGATGAGCAGTTCTTC. Residues: CASSSLAPSHDEQFF.

This clonotype was picked up a small number of times. The V call is TRBV28, the J call TRBJ1-2; D not certain. Germline V lookup: CDR1 MDHEN, CDR2 SYDVKM. Between the trimmed V and J ends, which lost 7 bases and 4 bases, there was a span of 13 bases. The CDR3 contains 13 residues. Written as DNA, the CDR3 is TGTGCCAGCACCCCGCACGGGTCCTATGGCTACACCTTC. Translating it yields CASTPHGSYGYTF.

This clonotype was detected many times. The chain carries TRBV18 and TRBJ2-7; D uncertain. Trimming removed 1 base from V and 1 base from J, with 5 bases in between. CDR1 KGHSH and CDR2 LQKENI come from the germline V gene. The CDR3 is 13 residues long. CDR3 sequence (DNA): TGTGCCAGCTCACCACGGCAGTCCTACGAGCAGTACTTC. Translation: CASSPRQSYEQYF.

The V and J genes are TRBV24-1 and TRBJ2-1; 9 positions agree with TRBD2. V trimming: 2 bases; J trimming: 4 bases; junction bases outside the gene matches: 8. Germline-derived CDR1 and CDR2 are KGHDR and SFDVKD. The CDR3 is 17 amino acids. CDR3 DNA sequence: TGTGCCACCAGTGATTCATATCCAGCGGGAGGTTACAATGAGCAGTTCTTC. Its protein product is CATSDSYPAGGYNEQFF.

The chain has TRBV20-1 and TRBJ2-1; TRBD2 aligns across 10 bases. The CDR3 contains 15 residues. With 5 bases clipped from V and 8 bases from J, the junction kept 12 bases outside the gene matches. The germline V gene has CDR1 DFQATT and CDR2 SNEGSKA (reference sequence). Here the CDR3 reads CSACAPSGRGDEQFF. DNA for the CDR3: TGCAGTGCTTGCGCCCCTAGCGGGAGAGGGGATGAGCAGTTCTTC.

This clonotype has more than one count but fewer than ten. An end of the junction differs from the germline gene, which may be a read error. The rearrangement joins TRBV7-7 to TRBJ2-1; D possibly corresponds to TRBD1 (6 bases). The CDR3 extends over 14 amino acids. Germline CDR1 and CDR2: SSHAT and FNYEAQ (reference sequence). The DNA of the CDR3 is TGTGCTAGCAGCTCCTACCCAGGGGCCAATGAGCAGTTCTTC. Protein: CASSSYPGANEQFF.

This clonotype was seen repeatedly, ten times or more. The chain uses TRBV28 and TRBJ2-7; TRBD1 matches at 10 bases. Trimming cost V 4 bases and J 3 bases; bases outside gene matches: 12. The CDR3 is 17 amino acids. Germline values: CDR1 MDHEN, CDR2 SYDVKM. Here the CDR3 DNA reads TGTGCCAGCAGTTCAGTCTGGCGGACAGGGGGGAGCTACGAGCAGTACTTC. This sequence encodes CASSSVWRTGGSYEQYF.

This clonotype was observed a few times. This chain uses TRBV6-6 with TRBJ2-3; weak D call: TRBD2 (6 bases). V lost 8 bases and J lost 1, with 16 bases in between. In germline, CDR1 is MNHNY, CDR2 SVGAGI (reference sequence). This CDR3 region has 15 residues. The CDR3 region is CASSDGTFGTDTQYF. The DNA of the CDR3 is TGTGCCAGCTCCGACGGGACTTTTGGCACAGATACGCAGTATTTT.

This clonotype was recorded many times. CDR3 sequence (DNA): TGTGCCAGCATTTCCAGGGGAGAGACTGAAGCTTTCTTT. Translating it yields CASISRGETEAFF. J is TRBJ1-1 and V is TRBV28, with D possibly being TRBD1 (6 bases). The ends were cut back, 7 bases at V and 5 bases at J, with 14 bases in the middle. Germline-derived CDR1 and CDR2 are MDHEN and SYDVKM. There are 13 residues in the CDR3.

This clonotype was seen more than once but under ten times. The rearrangement uses TRBV6-1 and TRBJ2-3; D uncertain. Per germline, CDR1 MNHNS and CDR2 SASEGT. The CDR3 sequence is 13 residues long. Trimming left V 8 bases short and J 5 bases short, with 14 bases between. The CDR3 coding sequence is TGTGCCAGCCGACGGCCCTCGGGAGATACGCAGTATTTT. It translates to CASRRPSGDTQYF.

In its sample, this clonotype was seen a few times. The chain recombines TRBV20-1 with TRBJ2-7; 7 nucleotides line up with TRBD1. V lost 4 bases, J lost 0 bases, and 6 bases stayed unmatched. The CDR3 covers 14 residues. In germline, CDR1 is DFQATT, CDR2 SNEGSKA (reference sequence). The CDR3 loop is CSATLQGSSYEQYF. In DNA, the CDR3 is TGCAGTGCTACTCTACAGGGGAGCTCCTACGAGCAGTACTTC.

This chain connects TRBV19 to TRBJ2-3; 7 positions match TRBD2. The V gene end was trimmed by 10 bases and the J gene end by 15 bases; junction bases not matched to a gene: 10. Germline CDR1 reads LNHDA; CDR2 reads SQIVND (reference sequence). There are 10 residues in the CDR3. CDR3 coding DNA: TGTGCCATCCCGGGACTACCGAAATATTTT. It codes for CAIPGLPKYF.

This clonotype has at least ten counts. The J gene is TRBJ2-7, the V gene TRBV9, with D maybe TRBD2 (5 bases). Germline V gives CDR1 SGDLS, CDR2 YYNGEE. V was clipped by 2 bases and J by 0 bases, with 9 bases between them. The CDR3 totals 14 residues. The CDR3 DNA reads as TGTGCCAGCAGCGTTTTAGGAGGCTCCTACGAGCAGTACTTC. Protein: CASSVLGGSYEQYF.

This clonotype came up a few times. CDR3 in amino acids: CSASTSGDSTDTQYF. The CDR3 DNA reads as TGCAGTGCTAGTACTAGCGGGGATAGCACAGATACGCAGTATTTT. The rearrangement joins TRBV20-1 to TRBJ2-3; 10 bases map to TRBD2. This CDR3 has 15 residues. Germline CDR1 DFQATT, CDR2 SNEGSKA (reference sequence). Trimming cost V 3 bases and J 0 bases; bases outside gene matches: 3.

In this sample, this clonotype turned up a few times. This chain connects TRBV7-3 to TRBJ2-7, with TRBD2 matching over 9 bases. Germline loops: CDR1 SGHTA, CDR2 FQGTGA. The CDR3 runs to 18 residues. V trimming: 2 bases; J trimming: 0 bases; junction bases outside the gene matches: 11. This CDR3 is CASSLGGRTSANSYEQYF. CDR3 sequence (DNA): TGTGCCAGCAGCTTAGGGGGACGGACTAGCGCTAACTCCTACGAGCAGTACTTC.

Only a few counts were recorded for this clonotype. The chain combines TRBV3-1 with TRBJ2-3, with TRBD2 identical over 12 bases. CDR1 LGHDT and CDR2 YNNKEL come from the germline V gene (reference sequence). Germline trimming cut 4 bases from V and 3 bases from J; bases unmatched to any gene: 8. The CDR3 length is 17 residues. The CDR3 DNA sequence: TGTGCCAGCAGCCGCCTAGCGGGAGGGCCTGGGACAGATACGCAGTATTTT. Translated, it gives CASSRLAGGPGTDTQYF.

This clonotype was seen more than once but under ten times. This chain connects TRBV28 to TRBJ1-5; D may be TRBD1 (5 bases). This CDR3 has 16 residues. V was shortened by 3 bases and J by 3 bases, with 15 bases between the two germline ends. The germline V gene has CDR1 MDHEN and CDR2 SYDVKM. The CDR3 DNA is TGTGCCAGCAGTTTTTACCGGGACGACCCCAATCAGCCCCAGCATTTT. This gives the protein CASSFYRDDPNQPQHF. Full variable domain (outside the CDR3, taken from reference TRBV28 and TRBJ1-5): DVKVTQSSRYLVKRTGEKVFLECVQDMDHENMFWYRQDPGLGLRLIYFSYDVKMKEKGDIPEGYSVSREKKERFSLILESASTNQTSMYLCASSFYRDDPNQPQHFGDGTRLSIL.

This clonotype has more than one count but fewer than ten. The chain couples TRBV4-2 to TRBJ2-7; weak D call: TRBD2 (7 bases). This CDR3 spans 17 amino acids. CDR1 is LGHNA and CDR2 is YNFKEQ in the germline V gene. Trimming removed 0 bases at V and 0 bases at J, with 15 bases between. The CDR3 reads CASSQEQAGASSYEQYF. In DNA, the CDR3 is TGTGCCAGCAGCCAAGAGCAGGCGGGGGCTAGCTCCTACGAGCAGTACTTC.

A single count supports this clonotype. It may be a read error: a sequence one base away is much more abundant. The CDR3 end shows no conserved phenylalanine or tryptophan, and so a read error is likely. This chain links TRBV5-1 with TRBJ2-7; possibly TRBD1 for D (7 bases). CDR1 SGHRS and CDR2 YFSETQ come from the germline V gene. CDR3 length: 14 amino acids. Trimming took 4 bases from V and 2 from J, leaving 13 bases between them. The CDR3 loop reads CASSEGGQPYEQYI. The CDR3 nucleotides read TGCGCCAGCAGCGAGGGGGGACAGCCCTACGAGCAGTACATC.

There are many counts of this clonotype. This chain connects TRBV20-1 to TRBJ2-1; 7 bases agree with TRBD1. This CDR3 has 14 amino acids. The junction had 7 bases not matched to a gene; V was cut back by 6 bases and J by 2 bases. Germline loops: CDR1 DFQATT, CDR2 SNEGSKA (reference sequence). CDR3 sequence reads: CSALGQNAYNEQFF. The CDR3 DNA reads as TGCAGTGCCCTGGGACAGAACGCCTACAATGAGCAGTTCTTC.

This clonotype has just a few counts. The CDR3 DNA is TGTGCCAGCAGCTTTGGGTTGAGAGGAAGCAATCAGCCCCAGCATTTT. Translated, it gives CASSFGLRGSNQPQHF. This rearrangement joins TRBV7-8 to TRBJ1-5; D is undetermined. This CDR3 has 16 residues. V was clipped by 3 bases and J by 1 base, with 13 bases between them. CDR1 is SGHVS and CDR2 is FQNEAQ in the germline V gene.

The CDR3 DNA follows: TGTGCCAGCAGCTCCGTCGGACTGTTCACCGGGGAGCTGTTTTTT. Residues: CASSSVGLFTGELFF. The genes are TRBV7-6 and TRBJ2-2; the D gene is possibly TRBD2 (5 bases). CDR1 and CDR2 from the germline V gene are SGHVS and FNYEAQ. The CDR3 loop spans 15 amino acids. V dropped 4 bases and J dropped 4 bases, with 13 bases sitting between them.

The chain has TRBV5-1 and TRBJ2-2; 8 nucleotides align to TRBD1. CDR3 length: 18 amino acids. Germline V gene data show CDR1 as SGHRS and CDR2 as YFSETQ. V was clipped by 3 bases and J by 3 bases; unmatched bases: 13. CDR3 protein: CASSSGQGLHWDTGELFF. For the CDR3, the DNA is TGCGCCAGCAGCTCCGGACAGGGATTGCATTGGGACACCGGGGAGCTGTTTTTT.